These 14 T cell receptor beta chains were all obtained from the same sample, sequenced in a study of shared clonotypes between healthy human individuals. CD8 cells classed as naive were CD45RO-negative and positively selected for CCR7, excluding terminally differentiated effector memory CD45RA+ cells. Sequencing used immunoSEQ multiplex PCR; TCRdb keeps in-frame clones, though not all of them. The profile covers about 2.2 million clones, with about 94% appearing a single time and approximately 1.7% taken by the ten largest. The sample comprised naive CD8+ T cells from PBMCs. These receptor sequences come from a man younger than 35 in good health. Some clones in this sample may be carry-over from other donors' samples.

With respect to this clone: This CDR3 is also generated by other DNA sequences in the sample. This chain links TRBV6-5 with TRBJ1-4; D not certain. The CDR3 sequence is 14 residues long. V gave up 0 bases and J gave up 0 bases, with 2 bases separating them. CDR1 and CDR2 (germline): MNHEY, SVGAGI. CDR3 nucleotide sequence: TGTGCCAGCAGTTACTCTGCAACTAATGAAAAACTGTTTTTT. Translating it yields CASSYSATNEKLFF.

The rearrangement uses TRBV5-1 and TRBJ1-2, with a weak D call TRBD1 (5 bases). With 4 bases removed from V and 1 base from J, the gap between germline ends came to 17 bases. The V gene's germline CDR1 is SGHRS and CDR2 YFSETQ. The CDR3 has 16 residues. CDR3: CASSPVGQGFNYGYTF. The CDR3 DNA reads as TGCGCCAGCAGCCCCGTCGGGCAGGGATTTAACTATGGCTACACCTTC.

In nucleotides, the CDR3 is TGTGCCAGCAGCTTAGTCTCCCATGGTTTGGCTTTCTTT. It encodes CASSLVSHGLAFF. The gene calls are TRBV7-8 and TRBJ1-1; the D is unclear. Looked up from germline, CDR1 is SGHVS and CDR2 is FQNEAQ. This CDR3 has 13 residues. V dropped 1 base and J dropped 11 bases, with 14 bases sitting between them.

Only one count was recorded for this clone. The rearrangement uses TRBV6-4 and TRBJ2-7; tentative D call: TRBD2 (5 bases). The CDR3 totals 14 residues. The V gene lost 7 bases and the J gene lost 2 bases, with 15 bases spanning the gap. Germline loops: CDR1 MRHNA, CDR2 SNTAGT. The CDR3, as DNA: TGTGCCAGCACGGGTCAGGACTGCGCCTACGAGCAGTACTTC. Translation: CASTGQDCAYEQYF.

The V call is TRBV4-3, the J call TRBJ2-6; D is undetermined. The CDR3 sequence is 17 residues long. Germline V gene sequence: CDR1 LGHNA, CDR2 YSLEER. Trimming stripped 6 bases from V and 0 bases from J, with 15 bases between. The CDR3 loop is CASSNRLLSSGANVLTF. The CDR3 nucleotides read TGCGCCAGCAGTAACCGGCTTTTAAGCTCTGGGGCCAACGTCCTGACTTTC.

This clone appeared a few times. This CDR3 reads CASTQWTGGYTF. The CDR3 nucleotides read TGTGCCAGCACCCAGTGGACTGGAGGCTACACCTTC. The chain combines TRBV28 with TRBJ1-2; no definite D call. Deletions cut 7 bases from V and 8 bases from J, with 14 bases between. Germline loops: CDR1 MDHEN, CDR2 SYDVKM. The CDR3 covers 12 residues.

This clone has just one count. The genes are TRBV6-1 and TRBJ2-5; 8 bases are a match to TRBD1. The germline gives CDR1 MNHNS, CDR2 SASEGT. The junction had 12 bases not matched to a gene; V was cut back by 10 bases and J by 5 bases. The CDR3 is made up of 14 amino acids. Written as DNA, the CDR3 is TGTGCCACCGAATGGACAGGGTACGAGGAGACCCAGTACTTC. This gives the protein CATEWTGYEETQYF.

The chain carries TRBV28 and TRBJ2-7; D assignment may be TRBD1 or TRBD2 (6 bases each). Trimming left V 6 bases short and J 6 bases short, with 15 bases between. The CDR3 loop spans 13 amino acids. Germline assignment: CDR1 MDHEN and CDR2 SYDVKM. The chain's CDR3 is CASSLTGAAEQYF. The CDR3 nucleotides read TGTGCCAGCAGCCTCACGGGGGCTGCCGAGCAGTACTTC.

Here the CDR3 reads CATSRRGHGGELFF. The CDR3 nucleotides are TGTGCCACCAGCAGAAGGGGACACGGCGGGGAGCTGTTTTTT. The V gene is TRBV15, the J gene TRBJ2-2, with a tentative D call TRBD1 (6 bases). From germline, CDR1 is LNHNV and CDR2 YYDKDF (reference sequence). This CDR3 comprises 14 residues. With 2 bases removed from V and 7 bases from J, the gap between germline ends came to 11 bases.

This rearrangement joins TRBV5-6 to TRBJ2-3, with TRBD1 as a possible D gene (5 bases). Trimming left V 0 bases short and J 6 bases short, with 20 bases between. Germline CDR1 reads SGHDT; CDR2 reads YYEEEE. The CDR3 contains 17 residues. The CDR3: CASSLGSTVGPLDTQYF. The DNA for the CDR3 is TGTGCCAGCAGCTTGGGGTCGACAGTCGGGCCCCTGGATACGCAGTATTTT.

The J gene is TRBJ1-4, the V gene TRBV5-6; TRBD1 is a possible D gene (5 bases). This CDR3 has 14 amino acids. Trimming removed 3 bases at V and 4 bases at J, with 10 bases between. Germline V gene lookup returns CDR1 SGHDT and CDR2 YYEEEE. As DNA, the CDR3 is TGTGCCAGCAGCTCGCAGGGAAGTAATGAAAAACTGTTTTTT. Translated, it gives CASSSQGSNEKLFF.

This clone was picked up one time. The chain recombines TRBV29-1 with TRBJ2-5; 7 bases map to TRBD2. Germline V gene lookup returns CDR1 SQVTM and CDR2 ANQGSEA. V was clipped by 4 bases and J by 0 bases; unmatched bases: 2. The CDR3 contains 13 residues. The CDR3 bases are TGCAGCGTTGCCAGCGGGGACCAAGAGACCCAGTACTTC. Protein: CSVASGDQETQYF.

The V gene is TRBV25-1, the J gene TRBJ2-5; D call uncertain. Germline CDR1 MGHDK, CDR2 SYGVNS. Trimming took 6 bases from V and 2 from J, leaving 10 bases between them. The CDR3 is 13 amino acids. CDR3 sequence reads: CASRLRLQETQYF. CDR3 DNA sequence: TGTGCCAGCAGACTTCGATTACAAGAGACCCAGTACTTC.

The chain has TRBV29-1 and TRBJ2-7, with unresolved D. V lost 3 bases, J lost 0 bases, and 12 bases lay in between. CDR3 length: 14 residues. Per germline, CDR1 SQVTM and CDR2 ANQGSEA. The CDR3 sequence is CSVDGGKSSYEQYF. The CDR3 DNA reads as TGCAGCGTTGATGGCGGTAAGAGCTCCTACGAGCAGTACTTC.